The clone carrying this T cell receptor beta chain was picked up a small number of times. Expressed TCRB transcripts were sequenced because the entire RNA isolate underwent reverse transcription. Profiled with immunoSEQ multiplex PCR; TCRdb holds only in-frame clones, not every one. The sample consists of 350,000 to 450,000 clones, 11% to 15% of them appearing once. This specimen belongs to a study of beta chain features in type 1 diabetes. This receptor was obtained from a man younger than 40 in good health. What was sequenced was naive CD4+ T cells from blood.

The CDR3 DNA reads TGTGCCAGCAGCTTAGTGGGACAGATCTCCCTTGAAGCTTTCTTT. Protein: CASSLVGQISLEAFF. The rearrangement joins TRBV7-6 to TRBJ1-1; 7 bases line up with TRBD1. CDR1 is SGHVS, CDR2 FNYEAQ, per germline. V was pared by 1 base and J by 7 bases, with 9 bases of the junction left unmatched. The CDR3 runs to 15 residues.